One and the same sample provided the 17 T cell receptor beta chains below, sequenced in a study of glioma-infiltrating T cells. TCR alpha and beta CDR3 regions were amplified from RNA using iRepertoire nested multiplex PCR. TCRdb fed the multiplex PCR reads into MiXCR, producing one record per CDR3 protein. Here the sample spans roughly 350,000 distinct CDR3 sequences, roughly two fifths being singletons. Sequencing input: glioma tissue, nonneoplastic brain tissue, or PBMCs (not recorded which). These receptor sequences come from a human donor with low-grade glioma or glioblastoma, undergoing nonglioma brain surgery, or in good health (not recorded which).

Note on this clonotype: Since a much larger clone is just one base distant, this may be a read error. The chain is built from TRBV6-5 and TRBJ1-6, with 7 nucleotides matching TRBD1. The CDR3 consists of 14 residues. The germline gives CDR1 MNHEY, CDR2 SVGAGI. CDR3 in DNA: TGTGCCAGCAGTCTGGGACAGACCAATTCAACCCTCCACTTT. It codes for CASSLGQTNSTLHF.

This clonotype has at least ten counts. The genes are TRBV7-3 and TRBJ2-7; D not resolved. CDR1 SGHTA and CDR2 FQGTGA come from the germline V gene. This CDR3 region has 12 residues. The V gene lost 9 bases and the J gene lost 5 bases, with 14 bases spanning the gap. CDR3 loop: CASPPKCDEQYF. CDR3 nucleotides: TGTGCCAGTCCACCAAAGTGCGACGAGCAGTACTTC.

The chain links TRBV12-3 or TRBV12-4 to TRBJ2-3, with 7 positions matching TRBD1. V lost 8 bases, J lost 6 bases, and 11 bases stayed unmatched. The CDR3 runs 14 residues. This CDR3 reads CASGRIGGEDTQYF. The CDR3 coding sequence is TGTGCCAGCGGACGGATAGGGGGCGAGGATACGCAGTATTTT.

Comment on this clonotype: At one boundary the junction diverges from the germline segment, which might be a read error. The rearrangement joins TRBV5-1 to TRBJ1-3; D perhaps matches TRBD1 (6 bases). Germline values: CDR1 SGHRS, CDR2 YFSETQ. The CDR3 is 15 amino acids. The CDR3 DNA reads TGCGCCAGAAGCTCCAGTGGGACACTCGGAAACACCATATATTTT. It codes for CARSSSGTLGNTIYF.

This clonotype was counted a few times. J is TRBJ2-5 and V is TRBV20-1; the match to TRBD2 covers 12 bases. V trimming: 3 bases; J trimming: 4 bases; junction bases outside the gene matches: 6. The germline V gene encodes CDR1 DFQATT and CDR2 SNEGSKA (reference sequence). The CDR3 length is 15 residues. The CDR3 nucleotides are TGCAGTGCTAGCGCCCCGGGACTAGCGGGAGAGACCCAGTACTTC. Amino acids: CSASAPGLAGETQYF.

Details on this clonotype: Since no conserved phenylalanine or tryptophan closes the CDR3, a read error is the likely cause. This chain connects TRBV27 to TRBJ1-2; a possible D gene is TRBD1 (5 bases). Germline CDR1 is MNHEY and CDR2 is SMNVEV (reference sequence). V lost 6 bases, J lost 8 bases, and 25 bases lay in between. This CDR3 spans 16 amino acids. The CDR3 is CASSRGAAAQQSGYTL. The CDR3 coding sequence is TGTGCCAGCAGCCGCGGGGCGGCAGCCCAACAATCAGGCTACACCCTC.

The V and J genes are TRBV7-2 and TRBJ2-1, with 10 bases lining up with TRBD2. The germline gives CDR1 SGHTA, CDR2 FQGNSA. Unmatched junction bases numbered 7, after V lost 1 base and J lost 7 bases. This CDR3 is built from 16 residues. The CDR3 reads CASSLGLAGVGNEQFF. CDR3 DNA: TGTGCCAGCAGCTTAGGGCTAGCGGGGGTGGGGAATGAGCAGTTCTTC.

The DNA for the CDR3 is TGTGCCAGCCGTCGTCTGCCCAGCACGGGGGCTAATGAAAAACTGTTTTTT. Its translation: CASRRLPSTGANEKLFF. The chain uses TRBV6-2 or TRBV6-3 and TRBJ1-4, with a possible D match to TRBD1 (5 bases). Per the germline V gene, CDR1 is MNHEY and CDR2 is SVGEGT. CDR3 length equals 17 residues. The V end lost 8 bases, the J end lost 3 bases, and 22 bases lay between the germline ends.

The DNA of the CDR3 is TGTGCCAGCATCCGACGGGGCATTCCGAACACCGGGGAGCTGTTTTTT. This sequence encodes CASIRRGIPNTGELFF. The chain is built from TRBV6-2 or TRBV6-3 and TRBJ2-2; the D gene could be TRBD1 or TRBD2 (5 bases each). V lost 7 bases and J lost 0, with 15 bases in between. CDR3 size: 16 residues. CDR1 is MNHEY, CDR2 SVGEGT, per germline.

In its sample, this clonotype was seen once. This CDR3 reads CSAYRQLLQETQFF. The CDR3 DNA follows: TGCAGTGCTTATCGACAGCTGCTACAAGAGACCCAGTTCTTC. V is TRBV20-1 and J is TRBJ2-1; tentatively, D is TRBD1 (5 bases). CDR3 length: 14 amino acids. V lost 5 bases to trimming and J lost 13 bases, with 24 bases between them. Germline V gives CDR1 DFQATT, CDR2 SNEGSKA (reference sequence).

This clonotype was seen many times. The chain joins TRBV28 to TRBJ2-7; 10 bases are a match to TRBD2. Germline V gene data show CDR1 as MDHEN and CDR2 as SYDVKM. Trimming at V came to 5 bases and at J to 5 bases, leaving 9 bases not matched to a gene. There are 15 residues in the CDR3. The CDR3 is CASSLLRLAGDEQYF. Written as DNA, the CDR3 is TGTGCCAGCAGTCTTCTGAGGCTAGCGGGAGACGAGCAGTACTTC. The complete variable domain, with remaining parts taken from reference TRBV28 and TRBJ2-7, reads DVKVTQSSRYLVKRTGEKVFLECVQDMDHENMFWYRQDPGLGLRLIYFSYDVKMKEKGDIPEGYSVSREKKERFSLILESASTNQTSMYLCASSLLRLAGDEQYFGPGTRLTVT.

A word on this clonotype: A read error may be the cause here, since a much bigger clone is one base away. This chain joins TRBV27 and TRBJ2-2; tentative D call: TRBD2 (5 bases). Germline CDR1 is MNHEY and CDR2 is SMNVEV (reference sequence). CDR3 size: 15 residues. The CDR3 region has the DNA TGTGCCTGCAGTCCTTGGTCTAGCAGGACCGGGGAGCTGTTTTTT. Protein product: CACSPWSSRTGELFF.

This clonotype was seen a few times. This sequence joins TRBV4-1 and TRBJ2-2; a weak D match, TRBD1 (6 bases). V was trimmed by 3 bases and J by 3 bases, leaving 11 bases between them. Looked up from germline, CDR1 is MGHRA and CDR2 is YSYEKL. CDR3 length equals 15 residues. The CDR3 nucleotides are TGCGCCAGCAGCCATGAGGACAGTTACACCGGGGAGCTGTTTTTT. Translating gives CASSHEDSYTGELFF.

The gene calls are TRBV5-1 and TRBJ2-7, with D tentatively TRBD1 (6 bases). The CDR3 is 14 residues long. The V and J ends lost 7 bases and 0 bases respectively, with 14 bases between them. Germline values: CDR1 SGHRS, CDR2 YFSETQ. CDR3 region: CASSGQTTSYEQYF. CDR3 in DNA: TGCGCCAGCTCTGGACAGACCACCTCCTACGAGCAGTACTTC.

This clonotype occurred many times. CDR3 coding DNA: TGTGCCAGCAGTCCCGGCGCGGCTAGCACAGATACGCAGTATTTT. Translating it yields CASSPGAASTDTQYF. The chain carries TRBV27 and TRBJ2-3; unclear D gene. Per the germline V gene, CDR1 is MNHEY and CDR2 is SMNVEV (reference sequence). Trimming removed 5 bases at V and 0 bases at J, with 12 bases between. This CDR3 comprises 15 residues.

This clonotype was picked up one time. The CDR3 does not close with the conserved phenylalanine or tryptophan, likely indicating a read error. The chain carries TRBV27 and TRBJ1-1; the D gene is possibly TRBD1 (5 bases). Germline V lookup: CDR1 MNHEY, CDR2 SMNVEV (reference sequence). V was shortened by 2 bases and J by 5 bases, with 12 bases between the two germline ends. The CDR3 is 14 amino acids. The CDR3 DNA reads TGTGCCAGCAGTTTAGCGGGGGGGGGGACTGAAGCTTTCTCT. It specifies CASSLAGGGTEAFS.

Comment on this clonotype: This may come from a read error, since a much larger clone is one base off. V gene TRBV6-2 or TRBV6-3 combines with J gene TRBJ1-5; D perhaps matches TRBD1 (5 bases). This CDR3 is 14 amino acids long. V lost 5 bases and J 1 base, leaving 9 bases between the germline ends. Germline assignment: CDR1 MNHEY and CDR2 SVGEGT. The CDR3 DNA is TGTGCCAGCAGTCAGACAGACAGCAATCAGCCCCAGCATTTT. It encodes CASSQTDSNQPQHF.